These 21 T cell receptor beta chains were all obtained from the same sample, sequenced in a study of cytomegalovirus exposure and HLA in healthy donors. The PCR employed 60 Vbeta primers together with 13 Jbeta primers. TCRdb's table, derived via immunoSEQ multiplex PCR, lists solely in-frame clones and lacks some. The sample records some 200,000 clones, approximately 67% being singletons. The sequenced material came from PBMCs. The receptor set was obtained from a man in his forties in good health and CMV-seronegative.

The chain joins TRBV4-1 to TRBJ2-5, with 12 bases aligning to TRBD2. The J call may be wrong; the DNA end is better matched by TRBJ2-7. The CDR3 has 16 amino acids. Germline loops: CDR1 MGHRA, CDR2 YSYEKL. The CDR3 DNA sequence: TGCGCCAGCAGCCATGGCAGACTAGCGGGAGCATACGAGCAGTACTTC. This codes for CASSHGRLAGAYEQYF.

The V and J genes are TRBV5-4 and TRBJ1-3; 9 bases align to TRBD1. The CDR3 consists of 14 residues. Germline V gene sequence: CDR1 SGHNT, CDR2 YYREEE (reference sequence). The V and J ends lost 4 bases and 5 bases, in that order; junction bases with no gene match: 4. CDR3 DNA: TGTGCCAGCAGCCTCGGGACAGGGAGAAACACCATATATTTT. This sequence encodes CASSLGTGRNTIYF.

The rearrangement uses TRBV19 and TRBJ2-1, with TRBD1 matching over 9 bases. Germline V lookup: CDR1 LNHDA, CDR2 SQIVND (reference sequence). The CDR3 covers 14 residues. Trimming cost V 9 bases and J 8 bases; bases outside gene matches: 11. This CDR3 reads CASRGDRVVYEQFF. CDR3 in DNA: TGTGCCAGCAGGGGGGACAGGGTTGTTTATGAGCAGTTCTTC.

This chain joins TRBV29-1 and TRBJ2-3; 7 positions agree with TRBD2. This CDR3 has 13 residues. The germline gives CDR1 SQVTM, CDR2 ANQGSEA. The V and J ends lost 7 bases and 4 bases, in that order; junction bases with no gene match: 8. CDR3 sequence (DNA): TGCAGCGCATCCGCGGGAGTTCCAGATACGCAGTATTTT. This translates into CSASAGVPDTQYF.

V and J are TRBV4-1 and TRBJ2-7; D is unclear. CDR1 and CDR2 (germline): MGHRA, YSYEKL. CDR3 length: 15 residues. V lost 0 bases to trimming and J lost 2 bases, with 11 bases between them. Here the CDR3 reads CASSQESRRAYEQYF. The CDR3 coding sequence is TGCGCCAGCAGCCAAGAGTCGAGACGGGCCTACGAGCAGTACTTC.

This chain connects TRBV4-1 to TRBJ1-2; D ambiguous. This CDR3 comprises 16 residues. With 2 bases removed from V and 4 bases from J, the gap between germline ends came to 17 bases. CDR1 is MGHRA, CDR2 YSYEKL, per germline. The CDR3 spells CASSQLLFEGSYGYTF. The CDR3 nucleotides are TGCGCCAGCAGCCAACTCCTGTTCGAGGGTTCCTATGGCTACACCTTC.

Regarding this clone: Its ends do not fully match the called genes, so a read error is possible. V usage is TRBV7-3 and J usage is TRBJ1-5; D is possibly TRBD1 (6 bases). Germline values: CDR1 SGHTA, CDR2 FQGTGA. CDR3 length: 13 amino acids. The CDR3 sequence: CVSSANRDQPQHF. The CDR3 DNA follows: TGTGTCAGCAGCGCAAACAGGGACCAGCCCCAGCATTTT.

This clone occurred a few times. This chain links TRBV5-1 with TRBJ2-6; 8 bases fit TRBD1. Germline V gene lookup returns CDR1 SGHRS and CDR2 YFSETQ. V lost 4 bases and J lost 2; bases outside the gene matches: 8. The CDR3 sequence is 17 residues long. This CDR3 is CASSPFLQGAGANVLTF. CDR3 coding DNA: TGCGCCAGCAGCCCTTTTCTACAGGGGGCTGGGGCCAACGTCCTGACTTTC.

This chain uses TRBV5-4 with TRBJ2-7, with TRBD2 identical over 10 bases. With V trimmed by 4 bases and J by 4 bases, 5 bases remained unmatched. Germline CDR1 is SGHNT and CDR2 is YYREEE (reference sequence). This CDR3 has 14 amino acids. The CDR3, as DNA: TGTGCCAGCAGCGCGGAACTAGCGGGGTACGAGCAGTACTTC. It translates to CASSAELAGYEQYF.

As DNA, the CDR3 is TGTGCCAGCAGCCGGACAGGGACTTCGGGTGGCTACACCTTC. It specifies CASSRTGTSGGYTF. The V and J genes are TRBV5-4 and TRBJ1-2, with 8 bases fitting TRBD1. J was trimmed by 7 bases and V by 4 bases; bases with no gene match: 9. The CDR3 has 14 residues. CDR1 and CDR2 (germline): SGHNT, YYREEE (reference sequence).

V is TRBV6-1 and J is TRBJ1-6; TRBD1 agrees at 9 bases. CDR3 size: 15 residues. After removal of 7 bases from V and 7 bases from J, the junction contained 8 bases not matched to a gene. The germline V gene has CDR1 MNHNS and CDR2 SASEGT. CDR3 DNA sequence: TGTGCCAGCATAGAGACAGGGGGGAGGAATTCACCCCTCCACTTT. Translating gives CASIETGGRNSPLHF.

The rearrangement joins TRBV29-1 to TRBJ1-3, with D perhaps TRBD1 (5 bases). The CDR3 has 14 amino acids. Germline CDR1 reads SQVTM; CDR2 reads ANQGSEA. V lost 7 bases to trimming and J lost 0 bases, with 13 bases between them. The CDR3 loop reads CSGITQDSGNTIYF. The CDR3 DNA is TGCAGCGGAATCACACAGGACTCTGGAAACACCATATATTTT.

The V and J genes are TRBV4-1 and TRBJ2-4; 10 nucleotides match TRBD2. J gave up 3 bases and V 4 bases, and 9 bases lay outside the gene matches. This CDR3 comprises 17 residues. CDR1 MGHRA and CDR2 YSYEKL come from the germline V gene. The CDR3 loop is CASSPGLASGSKNIQYF. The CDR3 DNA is TGCGCCAGCAGCCCGGGCTTGGCTAGCGGGAGCAAAAACATTCAGTACTTC.

CDR3: CAIRQQGSNTEAFF. CDR3 DNA sequence: TGTGCCATCAGGCAACAGGGGTCGAACACTGAAGCTTTCTTT. V usage is TRBV10-3 and J usage is TRBJ1-1, with 7 bases aligning to TRBD1. Germline CDR1 reads ENHRY; CDR2 reads SYGVKD. V was pared by 6 bases and J by 1 base, with 5 bases of the junction left unmatched. This CDR3 is built from 14 residues.

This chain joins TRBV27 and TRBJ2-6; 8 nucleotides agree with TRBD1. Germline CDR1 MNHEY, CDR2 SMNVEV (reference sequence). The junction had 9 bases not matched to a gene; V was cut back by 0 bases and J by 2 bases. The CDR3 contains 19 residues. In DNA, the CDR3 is TGTGCCAGCAGTTTATCCCAGGGGGCACTTGGTACTGGGGCCAACGTCCTGACTTTC. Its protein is CASSLSQGALGTGANVLTF.

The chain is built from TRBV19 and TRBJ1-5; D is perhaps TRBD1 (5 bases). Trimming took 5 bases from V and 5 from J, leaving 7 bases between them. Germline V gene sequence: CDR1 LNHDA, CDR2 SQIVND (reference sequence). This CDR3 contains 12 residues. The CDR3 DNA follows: TGTGCCAGTAGTTGGGGGGATCAGCCCCAGCATTTT. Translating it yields CASSWGDQPQHF.

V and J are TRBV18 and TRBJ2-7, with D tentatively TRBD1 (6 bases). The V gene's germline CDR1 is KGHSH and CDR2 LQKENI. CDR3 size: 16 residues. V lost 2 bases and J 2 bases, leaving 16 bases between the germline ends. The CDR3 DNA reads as TGTGCCAGCTCACCAGACGGAGTAGGGGACACCTACGAGCAGTACTTC. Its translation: CASSPDGVGDTYEQYF.

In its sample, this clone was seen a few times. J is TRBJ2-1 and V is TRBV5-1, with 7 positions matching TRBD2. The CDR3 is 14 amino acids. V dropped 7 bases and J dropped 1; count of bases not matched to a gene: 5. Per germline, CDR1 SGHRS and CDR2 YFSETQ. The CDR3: CASGEGGSYNEQFF. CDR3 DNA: TGCGCCAGCGGGGAGGGAGGGTCCTACAATGAGCAGTTCTTC.

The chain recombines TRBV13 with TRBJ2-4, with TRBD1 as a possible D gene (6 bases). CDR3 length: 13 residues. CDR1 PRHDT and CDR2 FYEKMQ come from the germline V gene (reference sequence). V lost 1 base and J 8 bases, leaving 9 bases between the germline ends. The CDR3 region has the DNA TGTGCCAGCAGCTTAGACAGGGTGGACATTCAGTACTTC. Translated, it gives CASSLDRVDIQYF. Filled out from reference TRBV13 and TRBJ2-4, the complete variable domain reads AAGVIQSPRHLIKEKRETATLKCYPIPRHDTVYWYQQGPGQDPQFLISFYEKMQSDKGSIPDRFSAQQFSDYHSELNMSSLELGDSALYFCASSLDRVDIQYFGAGTRLSVL.

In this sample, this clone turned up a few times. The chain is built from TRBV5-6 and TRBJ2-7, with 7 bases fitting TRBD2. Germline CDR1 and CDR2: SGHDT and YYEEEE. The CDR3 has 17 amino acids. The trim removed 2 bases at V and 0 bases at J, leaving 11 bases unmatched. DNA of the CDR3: TGTGCCAGCAGCTTCTATTTTGTAGCGGGTAGCTCCTACGAGCAGTACTTC. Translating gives CASSFYFVAGSSYEQYF.

The CDR3 is CASSMGGGSIQYF. The CDR3 nucleotides are TGTGCCAGCAGCATGGGAGGGGGAAGCATTCAGTACTTC. The V and J genes are TRBV7-3 and TRBJ2-4, with TRBD2 as a possible D gene (7 bases). CDR1 and CDR2 (germline): SGHTA, FQGTGA. The CDR3 runs 13 residues. The V gene lost 5 bases and the J gene lost 9 bases, with 14 bases spanning the gap. Looking up the rest from reference TRBV7-3 and TRBJ2-4 gives the full variable domain: GAGVSQTPSNKVTEKGKYVELRCDPISGHTALYWYRQSLGQGPEFLIYFQGTGAADDSGLPNDRFFAVRPEGSVSTLKIQRTERGDSAVYLCASSMGGGSIQYFGAGTRLSVL.